Below are 4 T cell receptor beta chains sequenced from a single sample in a study of cytomegalovirus exposure and HLA in healthy donors. With 60 Vbeta and 13 Jbeta primers, the PCR was carried out. Sequenced by immunoSEQ multiplex PCR; TCRdb stores in-frame clones only, minus some. The sample consists of about 59,000 clones, 65% to 75% of them appearing once. The sample comprised PBMCs. These receptors were taken from a man under 40 in good health and CMV-seropositive.

The V gene is TRBV7-8, the J gene TRBJ2-6; no clear D. The CDR3 sequence is 16 residues long. Germline CDR1 and CDR2: SGHVS and FQNEAQ. Trimming left V 4 bases short and J 0 bases short, with 10 bases between. This CDR3 is CASSSSQASGANVLTF. The CDR3 coding sequence is TGTGCCAGCAGCTCCTCTCAGGCCTCTGGGGCCAACGTCCTGACTTTC.

This clone was observed a handful of times. The chain carries TRBV7-3 and TRBJ2-2; D gene ambiguous. The length of the CDR3 is 12 residues. Trimming cost V 3 bases and J 8 bases, with 7 bases left between them. CDR1 is SGHTA and CDR2 is FQGTGA in the germline V gene. The CDR3 here is CASSLNIGELFF. The CDR3 DNA reads TGTGCCAGCAGCTTGAACATAGGGGAGCTGTTTTTT.

This CDR3 reads CASSYRDRGYGYTF. CDR3 nucleotide sequence: TGTGCCAGCAGTTACCGGGACAGGGGATATGGCTACACCTTC. The rearrangement links TRBV6-5 to TRBJ1-2; 10 bases align to TRBD1. From germline, CDR1 is MNHEY and CDR2 SVGAGI. V shed 2 bases and J 5 bases; nucleotides not matched to a gene: 2. The CDR3 loop spans 14 amino acids.

The chain uses TRBV7-6 and TRBJ2-5; D is perhaps TRBD1 (5 bases). V was clipped by 5 bases and J by 9 bases, with 19 bases between them. Germline assignment: CDR1 SGHVS and CDR2 FNYEAQ. This CDR3 is built from 14 residues. CDR3 residues: CASSAGQSGKAQYF. CDR3 nucleotides: TGTGCCAGCAGCGCAGGACAATCAGGGAAAGCCCAGTACTTC.